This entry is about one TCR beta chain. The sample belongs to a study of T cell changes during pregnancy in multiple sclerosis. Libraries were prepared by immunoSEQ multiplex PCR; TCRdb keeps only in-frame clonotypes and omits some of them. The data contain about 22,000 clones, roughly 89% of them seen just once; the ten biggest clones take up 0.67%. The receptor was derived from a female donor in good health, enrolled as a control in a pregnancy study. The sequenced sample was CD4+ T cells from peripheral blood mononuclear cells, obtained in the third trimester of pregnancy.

The CDR3 nucleotides read TGTGCCAGCTCACACAGGGAGAGGGATTCACCCCTCCACTTT. Translating it yields CASSHRERDSPLHF. The chain couples TRBV18 to TRBJ1-6, with D possibly being TRBD1 (6 bases). Deletions cut 4 bases from V and 8 bases from J, with 12 bases between. This CDR3 is built from 14 residues. Germline CDR1 reads KGHSH; CDR2 reads LQKENI.